The 27 T cell receptor beta chains listed next were all sequenced from one sample in a study of T cell repertoires in cytomegalovirus infection. TCRdb processed the reads anew with MiXCR; each CDR3 protein has one entry. The sample contains fewer than 550,000 distinct CDR3 sequences, about 11% of which appear only once. The material sequenced was PBMCs. These receptors originate from a human donor in good health (CMV status not recorded). Some clones in this sample may be carry-over from other donors' samples.

V is TRBV12-3 or TRBV12-4 and J is TRBJ2-7, with D tentatively TRBD1 (6 bases). Between the trimmed V and J ends, which lost 6 bases and 0 bases, there was a span of 15 bases. This CDR3 has 15 residues. Here the CDR3 DNA reads TGTGCCAGCAGCCCAGGGGTCCTAAGCTCCTACGAGCAGTACTTC. It yields the protein CASSPGVLSSYEQYF.

This clonotype was recorded many times. The V gene is TRBV4-2, the J gene TRBJ2-3; D not resolved. This CDR3 has 12 residues. Germline V gene data show CDR1 as LGHNA and CDR2 as YNFKEQ. Trimming took 4 bases from V and 5 from J, leaving 7 bases between them. The CDR3 DNA sequence: TGTGCCAGCAGCCCGGACGAAGATACGCAGTATTTT. Encoded protein: CASSPDEDTQYF.

There are many counts of this clonotype. The chain employs TRBV7-9 and TRBJ2-7; the match to TRBD1 covers 11 bases. Germline values: CDR1 SEHNR, CDR2 FQNEAQ (reference sequence). This CDR3 has 15 amino acids. J gave up 3 bases and V 5 bases, and 6 bases lay outside the gene matches. CDR3 residues: CASSRTGGAGYEQYF. The CDR3 DNA sequence: TGTGCCAGCAGCCGGACAGGGGGCGCCGGCTACGAGCAGTACTTC.

V gene TRBV4-1 combines with J gene TRBJ1-5; D call uncertain. V shed 1 base and J shed 4 bases, with 11 bases lying between them. The germline V gene encodes CDR1 MGHRA and CDR2 YSYEKL. This CDR3 has 15 amino acids. The CDR3 sequence is CASSQGVWGNQPQHF. DNA of the CDR3: TGCGCCAGCAGCCAAGGGGTTTGGGGAAATCAGCCCCAGCATTTT.

With respect to this clonotype: It may be a read error: a sequence one base away is much more abundant. CDR3 region: CSSIRDRGSSYNEQFF. The CDR3 DNA sequence: TGTTCCAGCATCCGGGACAGGGGATCATCCTACAATGAGCAGTTCTTC. The chain employs TRBV6-6 and TRBJ2-1; 10 bases agree with TRBD1. The CDR3 contains 16 residues. Germline loops: CDR1 MNHNY, CDR2 SVGAGI (reference sequence).

The sample holds many counts of this clonotype. The chain uses TRBV27 and TRBJ2-2; D is uncertain. CDR3 length: 15 residues. V lost 4 bases to trimming and J lost 7 bases, with 16 bases between them. CDR1 is MNHEY and CDR2 is SMNVEV in the germline V gene (reference sequence). CDR3 bases: TGTGCCAGCAGTTCCCCCCCCTTAGGTATCGGGGAGCTGTTTTTT. Translated: CASSSPPLGIGELFF.

This clonotype was observed once. Compared with germline, one end of the junction differs, possibly owing to a read error. The rearrangement joins TRBV5-4 to TRBJ2-1; 8 bases are shared with TRBD2. The CDR3 extends over 18 amino acids. Germline V CDR1 and CDR2: SGHNT, YYREEE (reference sequence). Written as DNA, the CDR3 is TGTGCCGGCAGCCCGGGGGGGGTAGCGGGTAGCTCCTACAATGAGCAGTTCTTC. This gives the protein CAGSPGGVAGSSYNEQFF.

In this sample, this clonotype turned up a few times. The chain links TRBV30 to TRBJ2-7, with 8 bases that match TRBD2. There are 13 residues in the CDR3. Per the germline V gene, CDR1 is GTSNPN and CDR2 is SVGIG (reference sequence). V shed 5 bases and J 2 bases; nucleotides not matched to a gene: 5. For the CDR3, the DNA is TGTGCCTGGGCAGCGGGAGCCCCCTACGAGCAGTACTTC. Translated: CAWAAGAPYEQYF.

This clonotype was counted ten times or more. The chain joins TRBV12-3 or TRBV12-4 to TRBJ1-1; possibly TRBD1 for D (6 bases). Between the trimmed V and J ends, which lost 2 bases and 6 bases, there was a span of 10 bases. This CDR3 is built from 13 residues. CDR3 sequence: CASSLIRGSEAFF. The DNA for the CDR3 is TGTGCCAGCAGTTTAATTAGGGGGTCTGAAGCTTTCTTT.

This clonotype was recorded many times. At one end the junction does not follow the germline gene, possibly because of a read error. The V gene is TRBV7-7, the J gene TRBJ2-5; perhaps TRBD2 as D (6 bases). The CDR3 has 14 amino acids. Germline lookup yields CDR1 SSHAT and CDR2 FNYEAQ (reference sequence). The CDR3 DNA sequence: TGTGCTAGCAGCTCCCGGGAGTTACAAGAGACCCAGTACTTC. It codes for CASSSRELQETQYF.

There are many counts of this clonotype. This sequence joins TRBV5-1 and TRBJ1-2; a possible D gene is TRBD1 (5 bases). Germline V gives CDR1 SGHRS, CDR2 YFSETQ. V was shortened by 0 bases and J by 5 bases, with 11 bases between the two germline ends. CDR3 size: 14 residues. The CDR3 protein is CASSLATAWYGYTF. CDR3 DNA: TGCGCCAGCAGCTTGGCGACAGCTTGGTATGGCTACACCTTC.

This clonotype has ten or more counts. The V gene is TRBV7-3, the J gene TRBJ2-7; 7 bases agree with TRBD2. The V gene's germline CDR1 is SGHTA and CDR2 FQGTGA. V dropped 5 bases and J dropped 5; count of bases not matched to a gene: 9. The CDR3 runs to 14 residues. The CDR3 reads CASSVSGIGDEQYF. CDR3 bases: TGTGCCAGCAGCGTAAGCGGGATAGGCGACGAGCAGTACTTC.

This clonotype was detected many times. The gene calls are TRBV5-1 and TRBJ2-2; D possibly corresponds to TRBD2 (5 bases). Trimming took 5 bases from V and 3 from J, leaving 23 bases between them. Germline-derived CDR1 and CDR2 are SGHRS and YFSETQ. The CDR3 has 18 amino acids. CDR3 residues: CASSHTPTSPRDTGELFF. The DNA of the CDR3 is TGCGCCAGCAGTCATACTCCGACATCCCCGAGGGACACCGGGGAGCTGTTTTTT. The full variable domain, in which reference TRBV5-1 and TRBJ2-2 provide the parts outside the CDR3, is KAGVTQTPRYLIKTRGQQVTLSCSPISGHRSVSWYQQTPGQGLQFLFEYFSETQRNKGNFPGRFSGRQFSNSRSEMNVSTLELGDSALYLCASSHTPTSPRDTGELFFGEGSRLTVL.

This clonotype was detected a few times. The rearrangement joins TRBV10-2 to TRBJ1-1; D remains ambiguous. Germline V gives CDR1 WSHSY, CDR2 SAAADI. The ends were cut back, 3 bases at V and 5 bases at J, with 13 bases in the middle. CDR3 length equals 14 residues. The chain's CDR3 is CASSETGEETEAFF. The CDR3 coding sequence is TGCGCCAGCAGTGAAACTGGGGAGGAGACTGAAGCTTTCTTT.

This clonotype was detected only once. Relative to the germline gene, one junction end is altered; a read error may explain this. The chain recombines TRBV3-1 with TRBJ1-4; D is undetermined. CDR1 LGHDT and CDR2 YNNKEL come from the germline V gene (reference sequence). The CDR3 has 14 amino acids. CDR3 in amino acids: CAGSPTAQKEKLFF. For the CDR3, the DNA is TGTGCCGGCAGCCCGACTGCACAGAAGGAAAAACTGTTTTTT.

This clonotype was seen more than once but under ten times. The chain couples TRBV10-3 to TRBJ2-3; 9 bases fit TRBD2. CDR3 size: 15 residues. Losses at the gene ends were 6 bases for V and 2 bases for J; bases not matched to a gene: 6. Per germline, CDR1 ENHRY and CDR2 SYGVKD. CDR3 amino acids: CAISRSGGLTDTQYF. For the CDR3, the DNA is TGTGCCATCAGCCGTAGCGGGGGACTCACAGATACGCAGTATTTT.

The sample holds many counts of this clonotype. The V and J genes are TRBV7-8 and TRBJ1-5; D call uncertain. The length of the CDR3 is 15 residues. V shed 3 bases and J shed 0 bases, with 9 bases lying between them. CDR1 is SGHVS and CDR2 is FQNEAQ in the germline V gene. CDR3 region: CASSFSGNSNQPQHF. The CDR3 DNA sequence: TGTGCCAGCAGCTTTTCCGGTAATAGCAATCAGCCCCAGCATTTT.

This clonotype was observed many times. This sequence joins TRBV4-1 and TRBJ1-3; D gene ambiguous. The CDR3 loop spans 17 amino acids. From germline, CDR1 is MGHRA and CDR2 YSYEKL. V dropped 1 base and J dropped 0 bases, with 13 bases sitting between them. The DNA of the CDR3 is TGCGCCAGCAGCCAAGTTAGCGTGGGCGCCTCTGGAAACACCATATATTTT. It translates to CASSQVSVGASGNTIYF.

This clonotype was detected many times. This rearrangement joins TRBV19 to TRBJ1-2; 7 bases fit TRBD1. The CDR3 extends over 17 amino acids. V lost 1 base and J lost 4; bases outside the gene matches: 12. Germline-derived CDR1 and CDR2 are LNHDA and SQIVND (reference sequence). The CDR3 here is CASSIAKTGFNRYGYTF. The DNA of the CDR3 is TGTGCCAGTAGTATAGCCAAGACAGGGTTTAACCGCTATGGCTACACCTTC.

Notes on this clonotype: A clone one base away is much larger, so this may be a read error. The conserved final phenylalanine or tryptophan is absent from the CDR3, which likely points to a read error. The chain recombines TRBV6-5 with TRBJ2-1; D is ambiguous. The ends were cut back, 5 bases at V and 0 bases at J, with 14 bases in the middle. This CDR3 is built from 16 residues. Germline V lookup: CDR1 MNHEY, CDR2 SVGAGI. The CDR3 coding sequence is TGTGCCAGCAGTACGACAATCGTAGGCTCCTACAATGAGCAGTTCATC. Translating gives CASSTTIVGSYNEQFI.

In the case of this clonotype: It may be a read error: a sequence one base away is much more abundant. The J gene is TRBJ2-2, the V gene TRBV12-3 or TRBV12-4, with a tentative D call TRBD2 (5 bases). The CDR3 extends over 12 amino acids. CDR3 coding DNA: TGTGCCAGCAGTCGGGTCACCGGGGAGCCGTTTTTT. Translated, it gives CASSRVTGEPFF.

This clonotype was seen at least ten times. V and J are TRBV28 and TRBJ2-7; either TRBD1 or TRBD2 may fit D (5 bases each). The CDR3 runs to 12 residues. Trimming removed 4 bases from V and 4 bases from J, with 8 bases in between. Germline CDR1 reads MDHEN; CDR2 reads SYDVKM. Written as DNA, the CDR3 is TGTGCCAGCAGTTGGGGACCTTACGAGCAGTACTTC. It codes for CASSWGPYEQYF.

There are many counts of this clonotype. The chain links TRBV12-3 or TRBV12-4 to TRBJ1-6, with D possibly being TRBD1 (5 bases). The CDR3 covers 14 residues. The V end was cut by 9 bases, the J end by 10 bases, with 19 bases between. CDR3 loop: CASSGGGILSPLHF. The CDR3 DNA reads as TGTGCCAGTTCGGGGGGAGGAATTTTATCACCCCTCCACTTT.

This clonotype was recorded at least ten times. The chain links TRBV7-9 to TRBJ1-1; 7 nucleotides match TRBD1. The CDR3 is made up of 13 amino acids. J was trimmed by 2 bases and V by 8 bases; bases with no gene match: 5. The germline gives CDR1 SEHNR, CDR2 FQNEAQ (reference sequence). The CDR3 DNA is TGTGCCAGCCGCCAGGGGGGTAACACTGAAGCTTTCTTT. Translation: CASRQGGNTEAFF.

This clonotype was picked up many times. The V and J genes are TRBV27 and TRBJ2-7; 7 bases match TRBD2. The length of the CDR3 is 14 residues. V was clipped by 5 bases and J by 1 base; unmatched bases: 5. The germline V gene has CDR1 MNHEY and CDR2 SMNVEV (reference sequence). The CDR3 spells CASSTTSSSYEQYF. The CDR3 DNA follows: TGTGCCAGCAGTACGACTAGCTCATCCTACGAGCAGTACTTC.

This clonotype was detected ten times or more. The chain is built from TRBV6-1 and TRBJ2-1, with 8 bases aligning to TRBD2. V shed 5 bases and J 9 bases; nucleotides not matched to a gene: 9. The CDR3 consists of 14 residues. Germline V CDR1 and CDR2: MNHNS, SASEGT. The CDR3 DNA reads as TGTGCCAGCAGTTATCCGGGACTAGAGGGTGAGCAGTTCTTC. Protein sequence: CASSYPGLEGEQFF.

This chain connects TRBV4-2 to TRBJ2-5, with D hard to call. Trimming took off 1 base at V and 0 bases at J, with 15 bases between the two ends. The V gene's germline CDR1 is LGHNA and CDR2 YNFKEQ. The CDR3 is 17 residues long. The CDR3 coding sequence is TGTGCCAGCAGCCAAGCTTATTCAGGCGGATACCAAGAGACCCAGTACTTC. Its translation: CASSQAYSGGYQETQYF.